This record covers a single T cell receptor beta chain. The data belong to a study of blood T cell repertoires in COVID-19. Looking at the study overall: Acute and convalescent COVID-19 samples came from the United States, Italy and Spain. Sample material is recorded as cDNA or gDNA derived from T cells, B-cell-depleted T cells, or PBMCs.

How the authors handled the data: Amplification from reference gene primers served as the basis for estimated nucleated cell counts. Repertoires were generated with immunoSEQ multiplex PCR, while TCRdb's copy carries only in-frame clones and drops some. V and J calls plus clone size are reproduced from that table; the DNA served to infer D and trimming. This sample has around 700,000 clones; about 90% occur once, and the top ten carry more than 0.25%. The CDR3 loop spans 12 amino acids. Germline V gene lookup returns CDR1 SQVTM and CDR2 ANQGSEA. V was pared by 6 bases and J by 5 bases, with 5 bases of the junction left unmatched.

The V and J genes are TRBV29-1 and TRBJ2-3; 7 bases are a match to TRBD1. This sequence was found in a woman between 18 and 30 years old with acute or convalescent COVID-19. The sample consisted of peripheral blood. The CDR3 DNA reads as TGCAGCGTGGACACAGGGGAAGATACGCAGTATTTT. Protein product: CSVDTGEDTQYF.